What follows are 3 T cell receptor beta chains derived from one specimen sequenced in a study of post-analysis software for immune sequencing data. Study-wide points: Controls showed lower frequencies than patients for a handful of TRBV segments, and TRBV5-6, TRBV5-1 and TRBV20-1 were among these.

The antigens for these receptors are not known. Researchers reported that TCR beta cDNA libraries carried unique molecular identifiers. One entry per CDR3 protein, called by TCRdb with MiXCR from the PCR reads. The repertoire holds some 800,000 distinct CDR3 sequences, with around 46% as singletons. Material for sequencing was blood. Receptors originate from a girl aged 10-17 years with multiple sclerosis.

V usage is TRBV29-1 and J usage is TRBJ2-3, with D unresolved. Trimming stripped 1 base from V and 6 bases from J, with 11 bases between. CDR3 length: 13 residues. Germline CDR1 reads SQVTM; CDR2 reads ANQGSEA. The CDR3 loop reads CSVEGPDGDTQYF. The DNA of the CDR3 is TGCAGCGTTGAAGGTCCCGATGGGGATACGCAGTATTTT.

This sequence joins TRBV7-2 and TRBJ1-2, with no clear D. Germline values: CDR1 SGHTA, CDR2 FQGNSA. The V end was cut by 3 bases, the J end by 8 bases, with 13 bases between. The CDR3 sequence is 13 residues long. The CDR3 loop is CASSLYTLEGYTF. DNA of the CDR3: TGTGCCAGCAGCTTGTACACCCTGGAGGGCTACACCTTC.

J is TRBJ2-3 and V is TRBV6-5; tentatively, D is TRBD1 or TRBD2 (5 bases each). Trimming took off 11 bases at V and 3 bases at J, with 18 bases between the two ends. Germline CDR1 reads MNHEY; CDR2 reads SVGAGI. This CDR3 comprises 14 residues. CDR3 DNA: TGTGCCGCCCGCAAAGGTTGGGGGACAGATACGCAGTATTTT. Its protein is CAARKGWGTDTQYF.